The clone carrying this T cell receptor (beta chain) was seen more than once but under ten times. Its antigen remains unknown. The data derive from a study of response to subunit inactivated influenza vaccine. The CDR3 has 16 residues. In germline, CDR1 is SGDLS, CDR2 YYNGEE. Unmatched junction bases numbered 9, after V lost 2 bases and J lost 4 bases. TCRdb re-called the RT-PCR reads with MiXCR, one entry per CDR3 protein. The sample consists of 500,000 to 750,000 distinct CDR3 sequences, about 14% of them appearing once. Study-level results: Each seasonal flu vaccination may recruit only limited new T cells, authors suggested.

This chain uses TRBV9 with TRBJ2-1; TRBD2 agrees at 7 bases. This specimen was PBMCs from blood, taken 12 days after vaccination. This clonotype originated in a man aged 50 or older who received an inactivated influenza vaccine. The CDR3 DNA is TGTGCCAGCAGCGTGAGCGTAGCGGGTCTTTACAATGAGCAGTTCTTC. It is translated as CASSVSVAGLYNEQFF. Supplemented by reference TRBV9 and TRBJ2-1, the full variable domain reads DSGVTQTPKHLITATGQRVTLRCSPRSGDLSVYWYQQSLDQGLQFLIQYYNGEERAKGNILERFSAQQFPDLHSELNLSSLELGDSALYFCASSVSVAGLYNEQFFGPGTRLTVL.